These 6 T cell receptor beta chains were all obtained from the same sample, sequenced in a study of T cell repertoires in cytomegalovirus infection. TCRdb itself ran the reads through MiXCR, one entry per CDR3 protein. The sample lists about 52,000 distinct CDR3 sequences; roughly a fifth were seen once. What these receptors recognize is not known. Here the sequenced sample was CD8+ T cells from cultured PBMCs, taken from culture after CMV antigen stimulation. Receptors were obtained from a human donor in good health (CMV status not recorded). Some clones in this sample may be carry-over from other donors' samples.

This clonotype was found a few times. V is TRBV4-2 and J is TRBJ2-7; D gene uncertain. The germline V and J ends were trimmed by 4 bases and 2 bases, with 9 bases remaining between them. Germline V gene lookup returns CDR1 LGHNA and CDR2 YNFKEQ. The CDR3 has 13 residues. CDR3 DNA sequence: TGTGCCAGCAGCCCGGCGCGAACCTACGAGCAGTACTTC. Translating it yields CASSPARTYEQYF.

The rearrangement uses TRBV7-9 and TRBJ2-7, with D uncertain. The ends were cut back, 2 bases at V and 1 base at J, with 9 bases in the middle. Looked up from germline, CDR1 is SEHNR and CDR2 is FQNEAQ (reference sequence). This CDR3 region has 14 residues. CDR3 in amino acids: CASSLPQGSYEQYF. The CDR3 bases are TGTGCCAGCAGCTTACCGCAAGGGTCCTACGAGCAGTACTTC.

This clonotype was detected many times. The chain is built from TRBV7-6 and TRBJ2-1; possibly TRBD2 for D (5 bases). Germline CDR1 reads SGHVS; CDR2 reads FNYEAQ. The CDR3 runs 13 residues. The V end lost 5 bases, the J end lost 12 bases, and 17 bases lay between the germline ends. The CDR3 DNA is TGTGCCAGCAGCCCTGGACGCGGAGGAGGGCAGTTCTTC. It codes for CASSPGRGGGQFF.

This clonotype was counted between two and nine times. The V gene is TRBV7-2, the J gene TRBJ2-3, with 7 bases aligning to TRBD1. The CDR3 is 15 residues long. With 1 base clipped from V and 2 bases from J, the junction kept 3 bases outside the gene matches. The germline V gene has CDR1 SGHTA and CDR2 FQGNSA. CDR3 nucleotide sequence: TGTGCCAGCAGCTTAGTGGACAGGTACACAGATACGCAGTATTTT. Translated, it gives CASSLVDRYTDTQYF.

V usage is TRBV4-1 and J usage is TRBJ1-1; 7 bases agree with TRBD1. Germline lookup yields CDR1 MGHRA and CDR2 YSYEKL. The CDR3 spans 14 residues. J was trimmed by 10 bases and V by 2 bases; bases with no gene match: 10. The CDR3 region has the DNA TGCGCCAGCAGCCAATCGTCCCTCGGGACAGCAGCTTTCTTT. Amino acid sequence: CASSQSSLGTAAFF.

This clonotype showed up just a few times. V gene TRBV7-8 combines with J gene TRBJ2-7; D is ambiguous. The CDR3 is made up of 15 amino acids. V lost 4 bases to trimming and J lost 1 base, with 14 bases between them. The germline V gene encodes CDR1 SGHVS and CDR2 FQNEAQ. CDR3 in amino acids: CASSSSTSGSYEQYF. The CDR3 nucleotides read TGTGCCAGCAGCTCCAGTACAAGTGGGTCCTACGAGCAGTACTTC.